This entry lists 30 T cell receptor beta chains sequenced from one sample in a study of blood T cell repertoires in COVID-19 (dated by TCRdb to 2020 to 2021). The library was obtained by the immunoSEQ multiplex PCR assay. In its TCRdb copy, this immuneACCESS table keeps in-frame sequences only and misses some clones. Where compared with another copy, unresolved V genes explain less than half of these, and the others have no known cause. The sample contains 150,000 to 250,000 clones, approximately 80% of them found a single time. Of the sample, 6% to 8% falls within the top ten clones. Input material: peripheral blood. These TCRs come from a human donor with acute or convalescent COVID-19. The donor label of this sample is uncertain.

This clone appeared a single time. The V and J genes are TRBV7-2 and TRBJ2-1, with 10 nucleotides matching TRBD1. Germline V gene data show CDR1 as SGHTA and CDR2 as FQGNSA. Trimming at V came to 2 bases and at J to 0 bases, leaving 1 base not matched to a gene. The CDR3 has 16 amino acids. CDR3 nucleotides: TGTGCCAGCAGCTTACGGACAGGGGGCTCCTACAATGAGCAGTTCTTC. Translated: CASSLRTGGSYNEQFF.

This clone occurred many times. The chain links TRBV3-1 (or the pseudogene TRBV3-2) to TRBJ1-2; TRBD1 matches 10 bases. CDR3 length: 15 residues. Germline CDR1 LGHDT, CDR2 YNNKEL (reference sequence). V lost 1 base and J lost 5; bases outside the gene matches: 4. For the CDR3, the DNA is TGTGCCAGCAGCCAAGGACAGGGGGCGAAATATGGCTACACCTTC. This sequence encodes CASSQGQGAKYGYTF.

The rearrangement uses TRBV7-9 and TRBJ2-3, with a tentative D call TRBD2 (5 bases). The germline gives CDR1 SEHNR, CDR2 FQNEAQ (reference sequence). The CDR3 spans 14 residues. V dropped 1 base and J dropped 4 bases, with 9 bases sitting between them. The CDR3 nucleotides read TGTGCCAGCAGCTTAGGGGGAGTCGCAGATACGCAGTATTTT. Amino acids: CASSLGGVADTQYF. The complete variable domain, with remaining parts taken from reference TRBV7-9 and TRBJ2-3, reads DTGVSQNPRHKITKRGQNVTFRCDPISEHNRLYWYRQTLGQGPEFLTYFQNEAQLEKSRLLSDRFSAERPKGSFSTLEIQRTEQGDSAMYLCASSLGGVADTQYFGPGTRLTVL.

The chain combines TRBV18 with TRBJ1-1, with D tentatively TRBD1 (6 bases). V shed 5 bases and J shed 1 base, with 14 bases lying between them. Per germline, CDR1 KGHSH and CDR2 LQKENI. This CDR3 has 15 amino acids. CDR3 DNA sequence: TGTGCCAGCTCATTGACAGGAGTGCCGAACACTGAAGCTTTCTTT. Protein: CASSLTGVPNTEAFF.

CDR3 sequence (DNA): TGTGCCAGCAGTTACCCCCCCCTAGCGGGAGTAAACACCGGGGAGCTGTTTTTT. Protein sequence: CASSYPPLAGVNTGELFF. V and J are TRBV6-2 or TRBV6-3 and TRBJ2-2; the match to TRBD2 covers 10 bases. This CDR3 has 18 residues. Per the germline V gene, CDR1 is MNHEY and CDR2 is SVGEGT. The V and J ends lost 2 bases and 2 bases, in that order; junction bases with no gene match: 8.

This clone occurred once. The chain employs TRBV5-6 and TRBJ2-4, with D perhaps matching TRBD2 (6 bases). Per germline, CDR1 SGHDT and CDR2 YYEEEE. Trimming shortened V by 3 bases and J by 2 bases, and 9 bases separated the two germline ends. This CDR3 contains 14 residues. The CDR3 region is CASSSGLTKNIQYF. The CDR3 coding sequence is TGTGCCAGCAGCTCGGGACTGACCAAAAACATTCAGTACTTC.

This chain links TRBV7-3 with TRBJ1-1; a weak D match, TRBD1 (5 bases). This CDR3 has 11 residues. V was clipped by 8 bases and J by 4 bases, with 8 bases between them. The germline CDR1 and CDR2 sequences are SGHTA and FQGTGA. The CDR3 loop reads CASARGTEAFF. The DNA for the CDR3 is TGTGCCAGCGCTAGGGGCACTGAAGCTTTCTTT.

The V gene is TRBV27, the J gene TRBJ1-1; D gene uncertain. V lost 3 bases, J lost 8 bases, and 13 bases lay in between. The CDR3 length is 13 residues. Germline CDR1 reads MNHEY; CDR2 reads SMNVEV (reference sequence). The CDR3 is CASSFGQVGEAFF. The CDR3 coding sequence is TGTGCCAGCAGTTTCGGCCAGGTCGGCGAAGCTTTCTTT.

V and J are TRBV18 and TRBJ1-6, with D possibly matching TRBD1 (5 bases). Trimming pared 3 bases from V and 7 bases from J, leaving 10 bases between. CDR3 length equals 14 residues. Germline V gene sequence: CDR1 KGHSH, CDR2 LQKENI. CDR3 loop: CASSPWGSNSPLHF. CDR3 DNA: TGTGCCAGCTCACCCTGGGGCAGCAATTCACCCCTCCACTTT.

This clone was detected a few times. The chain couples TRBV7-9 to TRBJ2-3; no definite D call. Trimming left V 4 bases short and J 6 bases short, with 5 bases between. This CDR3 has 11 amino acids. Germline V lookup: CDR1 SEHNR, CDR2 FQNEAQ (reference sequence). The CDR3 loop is CASSSPDTQYF. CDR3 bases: TGTGCCAGCAGCTCTCCTGATACGCAGTATTTT. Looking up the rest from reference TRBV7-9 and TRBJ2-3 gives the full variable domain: DTGVSQNPRHKITKRGQNVTFRCDPISEHNRLYWYRQTLGQGPEFLTYFQNEAQLEKSRLLSDRFSAERPKGSFSTLEIQRTEQGDSAMYLCASSSPDTQYFGPGTRLTVL.

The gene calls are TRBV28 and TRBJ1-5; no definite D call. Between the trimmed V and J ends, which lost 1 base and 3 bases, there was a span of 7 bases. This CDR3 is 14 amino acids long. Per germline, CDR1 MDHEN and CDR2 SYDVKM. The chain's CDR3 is CASSLYDNNQPQHF. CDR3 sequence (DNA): TGTGCCAGCAGTTTATATGACAACAATCAGCCCCAGCATTTT.

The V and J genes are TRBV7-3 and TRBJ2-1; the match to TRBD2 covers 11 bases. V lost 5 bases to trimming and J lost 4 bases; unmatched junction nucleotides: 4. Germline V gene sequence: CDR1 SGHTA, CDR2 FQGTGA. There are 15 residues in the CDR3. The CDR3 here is CASSPTSGRYNEQFF. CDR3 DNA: TGTGCCAGCAGCCCAACTAGCGGGAGATACAATGAGCAGTTCTTC.

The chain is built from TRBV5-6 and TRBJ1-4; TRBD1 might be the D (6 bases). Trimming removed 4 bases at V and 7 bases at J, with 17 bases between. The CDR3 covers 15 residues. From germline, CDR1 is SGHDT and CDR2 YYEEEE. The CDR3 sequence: CASSGTGRVREKLFF. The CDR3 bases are TGTGCCAGCAGCGGTACAGGGAGAGTTCGTGAAAAACTGTTTTTT.

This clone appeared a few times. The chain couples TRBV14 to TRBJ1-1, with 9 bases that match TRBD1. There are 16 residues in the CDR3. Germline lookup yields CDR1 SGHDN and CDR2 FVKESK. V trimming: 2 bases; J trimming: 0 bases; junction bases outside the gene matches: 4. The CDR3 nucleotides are TGTGCCAGCAGCCAACCGGGACAGGGAATGAACACTGAAGCTTTCTTT. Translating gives CASSQPGQGMNTEAFF.

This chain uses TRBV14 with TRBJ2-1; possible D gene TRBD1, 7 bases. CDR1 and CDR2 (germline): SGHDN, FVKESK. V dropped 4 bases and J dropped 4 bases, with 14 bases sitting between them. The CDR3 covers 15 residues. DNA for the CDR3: TGTGCCAGCAGCCTCAGGAGGGGGCCTTACAATGAGCAGTTCTTC. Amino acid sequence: CASSLRRGPYNEQFF.

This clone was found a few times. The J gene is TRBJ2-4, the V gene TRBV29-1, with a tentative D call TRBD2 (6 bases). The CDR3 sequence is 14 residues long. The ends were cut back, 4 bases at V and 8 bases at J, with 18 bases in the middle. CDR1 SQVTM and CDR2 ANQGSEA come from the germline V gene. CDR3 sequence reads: CSVGSGPGVDIQYF. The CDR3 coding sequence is TGCAGCGTTGGGTCCGGACCGGGGGTGGACATTCAGTACTTC.

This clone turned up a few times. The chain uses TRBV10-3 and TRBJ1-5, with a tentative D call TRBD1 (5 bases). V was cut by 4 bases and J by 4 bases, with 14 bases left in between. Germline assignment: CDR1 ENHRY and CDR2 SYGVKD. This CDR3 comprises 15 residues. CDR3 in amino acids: CAISAAGAVNQPQHF. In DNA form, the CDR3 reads TGTGCCATCAGTGCCGCTGGGGCGGTAAATCAGCCCCAGCATTTT.

The CDR3 is CARSGVSYNEQFF. DNA for the CDR3: TGTGCCAGAAGCGGAGTCTCATACAATGAGCAGTTCTTC. The V gene is TRBV5-3, the J gene TRBJ2-1; no firm D call. TRBV5-3 is flagged as an ORF with uncertain function. CDR3 length: 13 residues. V dropped 4 bases and J dropped 4 bases, with 9 bases sitting between them.

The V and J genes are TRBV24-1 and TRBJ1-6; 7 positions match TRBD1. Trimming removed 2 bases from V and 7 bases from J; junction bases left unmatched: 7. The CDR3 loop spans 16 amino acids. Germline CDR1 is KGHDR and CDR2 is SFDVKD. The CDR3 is CATSDSRQGPNSPLHF. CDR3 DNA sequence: TGTGCCACCAGTGATTCCAGACAGGGCCCCAATTCACCCCTCCACTTT.

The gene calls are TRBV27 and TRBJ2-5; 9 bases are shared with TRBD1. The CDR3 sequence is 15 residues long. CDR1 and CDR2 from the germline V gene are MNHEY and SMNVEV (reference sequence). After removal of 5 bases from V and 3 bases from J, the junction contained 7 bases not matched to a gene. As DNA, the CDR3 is TGTGCCAGCAGTCACCAGGACAGGGGCAAAGAGACCCAGTACTTC. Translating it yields CASSHQDRGKETQYF.

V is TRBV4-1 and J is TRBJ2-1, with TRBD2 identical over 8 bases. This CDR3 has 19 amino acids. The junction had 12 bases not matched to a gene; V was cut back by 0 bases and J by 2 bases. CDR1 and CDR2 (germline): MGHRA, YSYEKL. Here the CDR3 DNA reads TGCGCCAGCAGCCAAGATCGGAATAGCGGGATAGTGACCTACAATGAGCAGTTCTTC. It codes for CASSQDRNSGIVTYNEQFF.

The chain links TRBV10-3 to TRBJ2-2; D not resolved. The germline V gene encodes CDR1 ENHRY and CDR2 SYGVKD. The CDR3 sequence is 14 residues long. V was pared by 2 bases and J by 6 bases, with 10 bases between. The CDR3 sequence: CAISETASPGELFF. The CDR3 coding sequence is TGTGCCATCAGTGAGACAGCAAGTCCCGGGGAGCTGTTTTTT.

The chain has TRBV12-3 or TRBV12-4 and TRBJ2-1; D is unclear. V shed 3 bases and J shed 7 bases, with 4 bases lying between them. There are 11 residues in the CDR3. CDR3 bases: TGTGCCAGCAGTTTCGTTAATGAGCAGTTCTTC. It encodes CASSFVNEQFF.

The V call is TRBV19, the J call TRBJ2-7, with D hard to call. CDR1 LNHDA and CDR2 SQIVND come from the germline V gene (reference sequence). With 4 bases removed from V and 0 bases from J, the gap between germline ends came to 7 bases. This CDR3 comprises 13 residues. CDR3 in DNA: TGTGCCAGTAGTAGCGTTTCCTCCTACGAGCAGTACTTC. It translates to CASSSVSSYEQYF.

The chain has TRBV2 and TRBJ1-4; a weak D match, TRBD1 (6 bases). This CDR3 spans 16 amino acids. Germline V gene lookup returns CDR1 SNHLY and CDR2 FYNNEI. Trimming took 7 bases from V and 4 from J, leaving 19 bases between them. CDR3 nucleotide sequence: TGTGCCAGCAAACCGACTGGGGGCCGGATTAATGAAAAACTGTTTTTT. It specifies CASKPTGGRINEKLFF.

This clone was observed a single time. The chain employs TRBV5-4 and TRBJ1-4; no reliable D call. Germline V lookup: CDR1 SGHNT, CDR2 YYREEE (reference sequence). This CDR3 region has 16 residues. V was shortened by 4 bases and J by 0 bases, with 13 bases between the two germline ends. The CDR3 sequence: CASSRGPTPTNEKLFF. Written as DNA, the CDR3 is TGTGCCAGCAGCAGAGGTCCTACCCCAACTAATGAAAAACTGTTTTTT.

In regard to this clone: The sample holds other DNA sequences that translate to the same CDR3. The CDR3 protein is CATSDRAGTEAFF. CDR3 coding DNA: TGTGCCACCAGTGACAGGGCTGGGACTGAAGCTTTCTTT. The V and J genes are TRBV24-1 and TRBJ1-1, with D possibly being TRBD1 (5 bases). Germline CDR1 reads KGHDR; CDR2 reads SFDVKD. V was trimmed by 4 bases and J by 5 bases, leaving 10 bases between them. This CDR3 region has 13 residues.

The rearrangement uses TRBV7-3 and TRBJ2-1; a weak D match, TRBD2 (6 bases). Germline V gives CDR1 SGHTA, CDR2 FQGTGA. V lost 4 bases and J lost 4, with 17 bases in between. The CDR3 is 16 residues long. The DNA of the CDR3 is TGTGCCAGCAGCTCCCCAGGCGGGGCAGGTTACAATGAGCAGTTCTTC. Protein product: CASSSPGGAGYNEQFF.

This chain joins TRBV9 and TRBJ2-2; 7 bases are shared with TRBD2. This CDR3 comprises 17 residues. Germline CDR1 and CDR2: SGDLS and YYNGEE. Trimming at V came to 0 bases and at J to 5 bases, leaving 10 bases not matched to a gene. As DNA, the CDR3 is TGTGCCAGCAGCGTAGGAAGCGGGACTCTAGGGACCGGGGAGCTGTTTTTT. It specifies CASSVGSGTLGTGELFF.

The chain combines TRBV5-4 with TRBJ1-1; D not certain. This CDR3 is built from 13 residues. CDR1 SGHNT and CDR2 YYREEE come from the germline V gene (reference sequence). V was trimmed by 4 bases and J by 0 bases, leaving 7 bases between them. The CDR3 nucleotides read TGTGCCAGCAGCGGCGGAATGAACACTGAAGCTTTCTTT. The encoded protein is CASSGGMNTEAFF.